The clone carrying this TCR beta chain has only a few counts. The entry originates in a study of shared T cell receptors in the human thymus. Some clones are missing from TCRdb's copy, which holds only in-frame ones; the method was immunoSEQ multiplex PCR. Of 640,000 or so clones listed, around 87% were seen once; the top ten hold just under 0.0095%. Germline V gene data show CDR1 as LGHNA and CDR2 as YSLEER. CDR3 size: 13 residues. Trimming removed 0 bases at V and 4 bases at J, with 7 bases between. These same records also appear under a second study, on human thymus T cells. That paper adds: Thymic resections from corrective heart surgery supplied the tissue. Both thymic and peripheral blood repertoires showed apparently biased V and J usage. Reports from related research described highly overlapping thymic repertoires among unrelated individuals.

The clonotype originates from a boy younger than two with a congenital heart defect. The chain recombines TRBV4-3 with TRBJ2-7; D uncertain. Sequenced: thymocytes. In nucleotides, the CDR3 is TGCGCCAGCAGCCAAGAACAGTTTTACGAGCAGTACTTC. Encoded protein: CASSQEQFYEQYF.